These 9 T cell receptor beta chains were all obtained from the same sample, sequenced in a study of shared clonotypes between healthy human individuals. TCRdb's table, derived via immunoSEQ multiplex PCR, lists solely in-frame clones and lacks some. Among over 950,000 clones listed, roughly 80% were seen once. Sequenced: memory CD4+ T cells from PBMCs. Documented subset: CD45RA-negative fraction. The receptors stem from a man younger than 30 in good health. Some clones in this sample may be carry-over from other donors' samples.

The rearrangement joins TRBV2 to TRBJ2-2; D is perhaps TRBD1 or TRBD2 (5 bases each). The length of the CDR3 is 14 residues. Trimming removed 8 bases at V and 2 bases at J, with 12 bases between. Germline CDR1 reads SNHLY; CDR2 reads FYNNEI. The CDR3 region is CASRYGTNTGELFF. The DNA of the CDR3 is TGTGCCAGCCGGTACGGGACCAACACCGGGGAGCTGTTTTTT. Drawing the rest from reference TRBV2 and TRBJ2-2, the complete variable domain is EPEVTQTPSHQVTQMGQEVILRCVPISNHLYFYWYRQILGQKVEFLVSFYNNEISEKSEIFDDQFSVERPDGSNFTLKIRSTKLEDSAMYFCASRYGTNTGELFFGEGSRLTVL.

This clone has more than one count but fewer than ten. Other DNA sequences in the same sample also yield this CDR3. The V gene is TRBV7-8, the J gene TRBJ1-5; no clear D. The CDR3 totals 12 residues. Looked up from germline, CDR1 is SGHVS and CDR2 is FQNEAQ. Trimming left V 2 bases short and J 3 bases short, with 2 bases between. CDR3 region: CASSLTNQPQHF. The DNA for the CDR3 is TGTGCCAGCAGCTTAACCAATCAGCCCCAGCATTTT.

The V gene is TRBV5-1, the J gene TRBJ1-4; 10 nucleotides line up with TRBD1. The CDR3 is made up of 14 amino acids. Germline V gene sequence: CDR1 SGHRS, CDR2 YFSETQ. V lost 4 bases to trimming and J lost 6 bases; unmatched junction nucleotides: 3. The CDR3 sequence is CASSPGTGDEKLFF. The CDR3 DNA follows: TGCGCCAGCAGCCCCGGGACAGGGGATGAAAAACTGTTTTTT.

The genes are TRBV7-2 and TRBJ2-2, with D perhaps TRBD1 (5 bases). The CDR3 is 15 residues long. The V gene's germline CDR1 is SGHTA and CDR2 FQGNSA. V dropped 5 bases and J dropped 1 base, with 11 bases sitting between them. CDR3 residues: CASSPWGRNTGELFF. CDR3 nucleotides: TGTGCCAGCAGCCCTTGGGGCCGGAACACCGGGGAGCTGTTTTTT.

The CDR3 reads CASSLGPLAGGEEQYF. The CDR3 bases are TGCGCCAGCAGCTTGGGGCCCCTAGCCGGAGGGGAGGAGCAGTACTTC. The chain employs TRBV5-1 and TRBJ2-7; TRBD2 is a possible D gene (6 bases). This CDR3 contains 16 residues. The germline V and J ends were trimmed by 0 bases and 7 bases, with 20 bases remaining between them. Germline CDR1 reads SGHRS; CDR2 reads YFSETQ.

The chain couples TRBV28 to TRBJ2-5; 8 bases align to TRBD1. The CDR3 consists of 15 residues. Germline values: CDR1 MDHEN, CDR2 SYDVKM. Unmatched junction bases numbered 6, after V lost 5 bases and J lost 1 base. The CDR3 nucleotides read TGTGCCAGCAGTCCAGGGACAGGTGGCCAAGAGACCCAGTACTTC. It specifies CASSPGTGGQETQYF. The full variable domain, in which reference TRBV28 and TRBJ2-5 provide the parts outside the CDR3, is DVKVTQSSRYLVKRTGEKVFLECVQDMDHENMFWYRQDPGLGLRLIYFSYDVKMKEKGDIPEGYSVSREKKERFSLILESASTNQTSMYLCASSPGTGGQETQYFGPGTRLLVL.

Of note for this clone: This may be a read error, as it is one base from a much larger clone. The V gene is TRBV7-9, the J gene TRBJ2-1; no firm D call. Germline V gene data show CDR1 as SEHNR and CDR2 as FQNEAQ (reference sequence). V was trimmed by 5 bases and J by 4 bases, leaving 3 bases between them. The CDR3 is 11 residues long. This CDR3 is CASSPYNEQFF. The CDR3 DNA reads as TGTGCCAGCAGCCCGTACAATGAGCAGTTCTTC. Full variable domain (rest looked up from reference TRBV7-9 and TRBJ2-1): DTGVSQNPRHKITKRGQNVTFRCDPISEHNRLYWYRQTLGQGPEFLTYFQNEAQLEKSRLLSDRFSAERPKGSFSTLEIQRTEQGDSAMYLCASSPYNEQFFGPGTRLTVL.

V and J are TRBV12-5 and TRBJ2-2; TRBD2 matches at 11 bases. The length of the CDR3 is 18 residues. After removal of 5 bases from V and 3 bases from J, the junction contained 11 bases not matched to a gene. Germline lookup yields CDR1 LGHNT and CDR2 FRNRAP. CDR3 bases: TGTGCTAGTGGTCTCGGCCCGGGACTAGCGGATTACACCGGGGAGCTGTTTTTT. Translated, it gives CASGLGPGLADYTGELFF.

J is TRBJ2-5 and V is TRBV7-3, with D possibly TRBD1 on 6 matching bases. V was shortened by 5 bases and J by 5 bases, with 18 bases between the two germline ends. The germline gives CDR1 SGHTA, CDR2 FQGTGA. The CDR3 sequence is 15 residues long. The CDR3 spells CASSKTTGGWETQYF. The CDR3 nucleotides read TGTGCCAGCAGCAAGACGACAGGAGGTTGGGAGACCCAGTACTTC.